Sequencing of this T cell receptor beta chain was carried out in a study of blood T cell repertoires in COVID-19. Looking at the study overall: The United States, Italy and Spain were the sources of the acute and convalescent COVID-19 samples. From T cells, B-cell-depleted T cells, or PBMCs came the material, which was cDNA or gDNA.

Germline values: CDR1 SGHTA, CDR2 FQGTGA. The CDR3 has 15 residues. V was trimmed by 5 bases and J by 2 bases, leaving 13 bases between them. Clones were read by immunoSEQ multiplex PCR, and TCRdb kept only the in-frame ones, dropping some. Of about 200,000 clones listed, just under 90% were seen once; the top ten hold roughly 4%. Living in roughly 25 US areas, the participants were between roughly 18 and 89 years of age. This chain uses TRBV7-3 with TRBJ2-1, with a weak D call TRBD1 (5 bases). Material for sequencing was PBMCs or T cells enriched from blood (not recorded which). The TCR comes from a woman aged 30 to 39 with acute COVID-19. The CDR3 coding sequence is TGTGCCAGCAGCGACTTGACAGCCACCTACAATGAGCAGTTCTTC. Translated: CASSDLTATYNEQFF.